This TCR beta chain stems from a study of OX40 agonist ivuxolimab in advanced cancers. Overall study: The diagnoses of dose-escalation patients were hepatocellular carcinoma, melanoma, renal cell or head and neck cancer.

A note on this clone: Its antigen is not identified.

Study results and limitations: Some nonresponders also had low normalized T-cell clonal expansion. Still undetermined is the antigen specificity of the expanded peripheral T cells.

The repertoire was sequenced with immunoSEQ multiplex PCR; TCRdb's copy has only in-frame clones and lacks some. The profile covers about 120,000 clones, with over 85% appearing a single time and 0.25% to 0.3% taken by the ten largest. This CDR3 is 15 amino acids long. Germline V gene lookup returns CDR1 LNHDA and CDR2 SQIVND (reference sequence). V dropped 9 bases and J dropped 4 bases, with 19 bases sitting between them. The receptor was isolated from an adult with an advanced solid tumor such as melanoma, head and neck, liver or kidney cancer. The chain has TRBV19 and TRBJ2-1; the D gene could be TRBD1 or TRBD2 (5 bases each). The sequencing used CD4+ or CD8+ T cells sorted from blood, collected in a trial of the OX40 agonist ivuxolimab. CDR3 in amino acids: CASSGWGSRYNEQFF. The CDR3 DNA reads TGTGCCAGCTCCGGATGGGGGTCACGGTACAATGAGCAGTTCTTC.